This T cell receptor (beta chain) came from a study of blood T cells in healthy people across ages. Then a second PCR, running about 7 to 11 cycles, was carried out with a sample-barcoded 5' primer and a J-beta primer mix. TCRdb recomputed calls from the 5' RACE reads with MiXCR, one row per CDR3 protein. Of 550,000 to 650,000 distinct CDR3 sequences listed, about 30% are singletons. The V gene lost 4 bases and the J gene lost 9 bases, with 20 bases spanning the gap. In germline, CDR1 is SGHRS, CDR2 YFSETQ. The CDR3 spans 15 residues. Each donor supplied roughly 10 milliliters of peripheral blood. The sample holds many counts of this clonotype. As yet, its antigen is unknown. Points from the study as a whole: PBMCs were not sorted, which prevented a conclusive comparison of naive versus antigen-experienced cells.

The clonotype was recovered from an elderly woman in good health. The specimen was blood. The chain is built from TRBV5-1 and TRBJ2-1; a possible D gene is TRBD2 (6 bases). As DNA, the CDR3 is TGCGCCAGCAGCCCTGGCGGGGCCCTTCGGGGTGAGCAGTTCTTC. It specifies CASSPGGALRGEQFF.